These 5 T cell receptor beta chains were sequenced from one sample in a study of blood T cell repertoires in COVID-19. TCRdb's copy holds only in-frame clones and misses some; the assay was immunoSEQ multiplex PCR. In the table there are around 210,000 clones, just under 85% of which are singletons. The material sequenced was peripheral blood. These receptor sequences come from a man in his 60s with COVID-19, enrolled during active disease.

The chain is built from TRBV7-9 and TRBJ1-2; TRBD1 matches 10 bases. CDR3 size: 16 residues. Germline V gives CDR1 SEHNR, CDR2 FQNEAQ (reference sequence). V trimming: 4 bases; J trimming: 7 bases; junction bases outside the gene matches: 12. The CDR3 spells CASSSLRDRGRSGYTF. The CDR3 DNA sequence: TGTGCCAGCAGCTCCCTCCGGGACAGGGGCCGGAGTGGCTACACCTTC.

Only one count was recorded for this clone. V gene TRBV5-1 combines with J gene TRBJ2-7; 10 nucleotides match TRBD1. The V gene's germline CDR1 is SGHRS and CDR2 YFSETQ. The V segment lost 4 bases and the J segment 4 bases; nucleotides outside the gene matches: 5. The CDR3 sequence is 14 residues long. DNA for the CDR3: TGCGCCAGCAGCCCGGGACAGGGGATTTACGAGCAGTACTTC. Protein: CASSPGQGIYEQYF.

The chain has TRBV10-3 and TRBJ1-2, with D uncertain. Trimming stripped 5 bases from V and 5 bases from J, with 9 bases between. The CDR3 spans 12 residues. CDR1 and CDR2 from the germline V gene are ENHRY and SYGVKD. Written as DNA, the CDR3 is TGTGCCATCAGTCCGGCCGGGTATGGCTACACCTTC. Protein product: CAISPAGYGYTF.

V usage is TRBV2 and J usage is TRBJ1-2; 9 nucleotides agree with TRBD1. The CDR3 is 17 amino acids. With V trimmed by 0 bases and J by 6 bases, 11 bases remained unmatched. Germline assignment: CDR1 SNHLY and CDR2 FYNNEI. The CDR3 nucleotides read TGTGCCAGCAGTGAAGCCCTCCGGGACAGGGTCAACCATGGCTACACCTTC. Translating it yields CASSEALRDRVNHGYTF.

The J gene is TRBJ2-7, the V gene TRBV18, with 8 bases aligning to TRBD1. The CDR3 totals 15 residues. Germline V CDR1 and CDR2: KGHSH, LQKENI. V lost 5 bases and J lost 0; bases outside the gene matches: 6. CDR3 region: CASSADRVSSYEQYF. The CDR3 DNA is TGTGCCAGCTCAGCGGACAGGGTTAGCTCCTACGAGCAGTACTTC.